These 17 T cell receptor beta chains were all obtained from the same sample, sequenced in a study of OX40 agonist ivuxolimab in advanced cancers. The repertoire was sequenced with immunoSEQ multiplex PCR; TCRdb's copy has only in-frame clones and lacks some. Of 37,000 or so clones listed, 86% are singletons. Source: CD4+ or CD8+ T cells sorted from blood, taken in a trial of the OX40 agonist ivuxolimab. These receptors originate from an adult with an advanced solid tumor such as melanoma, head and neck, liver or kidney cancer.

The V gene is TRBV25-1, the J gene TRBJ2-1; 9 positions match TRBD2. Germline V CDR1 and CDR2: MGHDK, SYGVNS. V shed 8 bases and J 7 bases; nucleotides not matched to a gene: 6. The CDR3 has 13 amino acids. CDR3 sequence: CASSPGLANEQFF. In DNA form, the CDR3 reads TGTGCCAGCTCTCCGGGACTAGCTAATGAGCAGTTCTTC.

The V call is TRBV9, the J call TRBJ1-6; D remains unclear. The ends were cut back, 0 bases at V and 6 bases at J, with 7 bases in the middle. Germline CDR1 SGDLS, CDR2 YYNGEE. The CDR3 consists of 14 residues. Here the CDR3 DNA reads TGTGCCAGCAGCGTAGAGGCGCTTAATTCACCCCTCCACTTT. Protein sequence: CASSVEALNSPLHF.

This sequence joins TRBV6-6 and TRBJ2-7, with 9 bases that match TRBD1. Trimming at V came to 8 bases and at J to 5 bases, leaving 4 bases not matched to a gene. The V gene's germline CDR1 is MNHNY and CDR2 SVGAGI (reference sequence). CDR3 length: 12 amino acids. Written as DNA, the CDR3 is TGTGCCAGCGAGGGGACAGGGCACGAGCAGTACTTC. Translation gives CASEGTGHEQYF.

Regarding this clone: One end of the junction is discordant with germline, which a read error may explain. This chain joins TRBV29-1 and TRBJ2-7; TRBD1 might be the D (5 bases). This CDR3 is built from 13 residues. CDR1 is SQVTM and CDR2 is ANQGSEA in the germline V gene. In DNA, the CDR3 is TGCAGCGTTAAAGACAGAGTATTCTACGAGCAGTACTTC. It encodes CSVKDRVFYEQYF.

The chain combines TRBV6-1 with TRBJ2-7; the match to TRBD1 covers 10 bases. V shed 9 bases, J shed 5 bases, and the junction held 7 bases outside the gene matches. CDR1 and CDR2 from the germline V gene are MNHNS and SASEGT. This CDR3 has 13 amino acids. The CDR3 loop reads CASGWDRGNEQYF. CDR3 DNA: TGTGCCAGTGGGTGGGACAGGGGCAACGAGCAGTACTTC.

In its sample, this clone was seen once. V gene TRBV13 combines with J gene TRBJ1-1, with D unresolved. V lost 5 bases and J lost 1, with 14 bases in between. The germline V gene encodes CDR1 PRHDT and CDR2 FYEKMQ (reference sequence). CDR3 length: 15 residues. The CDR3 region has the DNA TGTGCCAGCAGCCCCCGCGGACCAAGGAACACTGAAGCTTTCTTT. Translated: CASSPRGPRNTEAFF.

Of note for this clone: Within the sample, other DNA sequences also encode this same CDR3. The CDR3 region is CASSGAGKTEAFF. For the CDR3, the DNA is TGTGCCAGCAGCGGAGCAGGGAAGACTGAAGCTTTCTTT. The chain has TRBV9 and TRBJ1-1, with D possibly matching TRBD1 (5 bases). The CDR3 extends over 13 amino acids. V was clipped by 3 bases and J by 5 bases, with 11 bases between them. Per the germline V gene, CDR1 is SGDLS and CDR2 is YYNGEE.

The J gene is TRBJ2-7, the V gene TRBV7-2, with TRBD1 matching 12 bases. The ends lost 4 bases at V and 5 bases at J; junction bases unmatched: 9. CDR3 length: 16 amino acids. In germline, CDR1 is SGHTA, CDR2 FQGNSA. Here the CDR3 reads CASSSSLGTGGHEQYF. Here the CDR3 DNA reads TGTGCCAGCAGCTCCTCGCTCGGGACAGGGGGCCACGAGCAGTACTTC.

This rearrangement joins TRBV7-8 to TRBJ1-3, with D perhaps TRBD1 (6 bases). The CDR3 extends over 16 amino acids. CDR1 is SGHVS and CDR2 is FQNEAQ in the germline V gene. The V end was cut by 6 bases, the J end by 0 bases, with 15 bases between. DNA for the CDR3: TGTGCCAGCAGTGGAACAGGGCTCTTCTCTGGAAACACCATATATTTT. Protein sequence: CASSGTGLFSGNTIYF.

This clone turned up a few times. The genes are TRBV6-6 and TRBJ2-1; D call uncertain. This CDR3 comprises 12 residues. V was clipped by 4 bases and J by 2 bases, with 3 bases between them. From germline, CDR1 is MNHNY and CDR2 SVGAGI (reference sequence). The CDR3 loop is CASSSPYNEQFF. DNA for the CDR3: TGTGCCAGCAGTTCCCCCTACAATGAGCAGTTCTTC.

In nucleotides, the CDR3 is TGTGCCAGCAGTCCCTCTGGGGGGGGTTCCATGAACACTGAAGCTTTCTTT. Translation: CASSPSGGGSMNTEAFF. The V call is TRBV6-4, the J call TRBJ1-1; TRBD1 might be the D (5 bases). This CDR3 has 17 residues. Per germline, CDR1 MRHNA and CDR2 SNTAGT. V was shortened by 5 bases and J by 0 bases, with 19 bases between the two germline ends.

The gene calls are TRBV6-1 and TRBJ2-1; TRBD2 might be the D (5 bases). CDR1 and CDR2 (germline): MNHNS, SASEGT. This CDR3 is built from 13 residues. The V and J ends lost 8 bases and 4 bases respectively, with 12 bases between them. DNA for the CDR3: TGTGCCAGCCACTGGGGAGATTACAATGAGCAGTTCTTC. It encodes CASHWGDYNEQFF.

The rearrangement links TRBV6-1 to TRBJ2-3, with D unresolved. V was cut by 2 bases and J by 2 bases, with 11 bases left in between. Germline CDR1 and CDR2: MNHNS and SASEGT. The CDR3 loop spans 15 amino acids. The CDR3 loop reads CASSENRLITDTQYF. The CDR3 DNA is TGTGCCAGCAGTGAAAATCGGTTAATCACAGATACGCAGTATTTT.

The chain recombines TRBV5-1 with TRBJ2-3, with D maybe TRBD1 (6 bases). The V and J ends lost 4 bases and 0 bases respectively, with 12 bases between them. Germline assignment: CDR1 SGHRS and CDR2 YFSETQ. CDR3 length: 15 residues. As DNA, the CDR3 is TGCGCCAGCAGCCGGACAGTTTCTAGCACAGATACGCAGTATTTT. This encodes CASSRTVSSTDTQYF.

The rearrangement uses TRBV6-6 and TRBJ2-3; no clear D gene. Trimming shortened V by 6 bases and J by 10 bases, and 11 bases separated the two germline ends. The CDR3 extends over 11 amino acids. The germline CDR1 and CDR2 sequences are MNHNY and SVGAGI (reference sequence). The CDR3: CASRNPLAQYF. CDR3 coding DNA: TGTGCCAGCAGGAACCCCTTAGCGCAGTATTTT.

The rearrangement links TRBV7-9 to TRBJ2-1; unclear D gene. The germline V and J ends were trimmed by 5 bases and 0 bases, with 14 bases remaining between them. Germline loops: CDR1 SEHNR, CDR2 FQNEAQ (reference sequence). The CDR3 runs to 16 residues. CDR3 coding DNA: TGTGCCAGCAGCACGGACCCCTTGAGCTCCTACAATGAGCAGTTCTTC. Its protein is CASSTDPLSSYNEQFF.

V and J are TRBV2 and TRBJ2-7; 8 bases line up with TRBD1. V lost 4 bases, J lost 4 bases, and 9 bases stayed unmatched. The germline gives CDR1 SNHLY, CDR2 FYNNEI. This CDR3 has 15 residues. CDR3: CASSGPGGVYYEQYF. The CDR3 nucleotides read TGTGCCAGCAGTGGCCCAGGGGGCGTTTATTACGAGCAGTACTTC.